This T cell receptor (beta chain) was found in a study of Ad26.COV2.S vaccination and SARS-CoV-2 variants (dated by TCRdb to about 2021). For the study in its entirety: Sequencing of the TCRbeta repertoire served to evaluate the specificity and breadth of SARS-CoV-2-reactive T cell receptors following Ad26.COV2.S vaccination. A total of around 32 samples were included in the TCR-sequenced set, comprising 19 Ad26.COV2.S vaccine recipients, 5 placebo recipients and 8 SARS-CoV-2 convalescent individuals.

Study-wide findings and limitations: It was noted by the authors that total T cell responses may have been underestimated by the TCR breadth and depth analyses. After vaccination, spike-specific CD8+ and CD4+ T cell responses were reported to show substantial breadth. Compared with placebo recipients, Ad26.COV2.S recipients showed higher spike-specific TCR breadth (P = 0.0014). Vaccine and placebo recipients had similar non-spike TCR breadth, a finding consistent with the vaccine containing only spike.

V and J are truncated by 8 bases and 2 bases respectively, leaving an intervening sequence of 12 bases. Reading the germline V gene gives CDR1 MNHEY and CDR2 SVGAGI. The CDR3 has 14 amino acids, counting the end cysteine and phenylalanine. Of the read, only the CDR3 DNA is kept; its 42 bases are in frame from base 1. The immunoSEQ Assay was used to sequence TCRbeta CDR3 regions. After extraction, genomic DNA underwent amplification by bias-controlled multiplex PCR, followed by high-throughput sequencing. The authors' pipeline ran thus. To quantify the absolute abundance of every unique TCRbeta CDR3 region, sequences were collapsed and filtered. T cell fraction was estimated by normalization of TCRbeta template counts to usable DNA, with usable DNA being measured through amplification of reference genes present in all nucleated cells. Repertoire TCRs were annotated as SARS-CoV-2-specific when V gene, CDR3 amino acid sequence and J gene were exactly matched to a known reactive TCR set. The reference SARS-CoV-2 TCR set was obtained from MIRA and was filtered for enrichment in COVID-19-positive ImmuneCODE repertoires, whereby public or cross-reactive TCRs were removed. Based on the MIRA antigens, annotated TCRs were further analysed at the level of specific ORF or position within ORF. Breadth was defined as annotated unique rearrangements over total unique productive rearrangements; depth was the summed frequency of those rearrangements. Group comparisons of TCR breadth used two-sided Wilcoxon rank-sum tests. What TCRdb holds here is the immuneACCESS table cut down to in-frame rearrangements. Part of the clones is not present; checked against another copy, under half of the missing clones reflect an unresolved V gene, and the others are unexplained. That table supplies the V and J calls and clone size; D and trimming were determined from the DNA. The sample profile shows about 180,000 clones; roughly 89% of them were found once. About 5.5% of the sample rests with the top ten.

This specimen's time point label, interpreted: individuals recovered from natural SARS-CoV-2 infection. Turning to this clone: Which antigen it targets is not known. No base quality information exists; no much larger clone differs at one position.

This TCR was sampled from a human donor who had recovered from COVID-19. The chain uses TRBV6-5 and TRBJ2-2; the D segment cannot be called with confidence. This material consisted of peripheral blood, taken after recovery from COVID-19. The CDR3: CASSVRLNTGELFF. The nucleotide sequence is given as TGTGCCAGCTCGGTGAGGCTAAACACCGGGGAGCTGTTTTTT.